Listed here is a single T cell receptor (beta chain). Its antigen is not known. The germline V gene has CDR1 SGHTA and CDR2 FQGNSA. The CDR3 has 14 residues. Trimming took 6 bases from V and 6 from J; bases not matched to a gene: 5. The sample comes from a study of beta chain features in type 1 diabetes. Study-level points and caveats: Moderate but significant shortening of TCRB CDR3s was recorded in all four CD4+ subsets from Type 1 diabetes patients.

The whole isolated RNA underwent reverse transcription, so sequencing captured expressed TCRB transcripts. Libraries were prepared by immunoSEQ multiplex PCR; TCRdb keeps only in-frame clonotypes and omits some of them. This table holds 640,000 or so clones, around 15% found once. The V and J genes are TRBV7-2 and TRBJ2-7, with TRBD2 matching over 13 bases. The sequencing sample was made of naive CD4+ T cells from blood. This TCR derives from a young man with type 1 diabetes. Here the CDR3 DNA reads TGTGCCAGCAGGTGGGGACTAGCGGGGAGCGAGCAGTACTTC. Translating gives CASRWGLAGSEQYF.